Below are 15 T cell receptor beta chains sequenced from a single sample in a study of T cells in Graves' hyperthyroidism and ophthalmopathy. Amplified TCR beta CDR3 regions came from RNA transcripts. A set of HTBI primers served as the primers for a first-round RT-PCR of the TCR CDR3. TCRdb reanalysed the multiplex PCR reads using MiXCR and keeps one entry per CDR3 protein. The data hold about 720,000 distinct CDR3 sequences, with roughly a sixth observed a single time. Sequenced: blood. All receptors come from a woman aged 50 to 60 with Graves' hyperthyroidism that later progressed to Graves' ophthalmopathy.

With respect to this clonotype: A much larger clonotype is one base distant, so this may be a read error. The CDR3 loop is CARSLRGHEQYF. The CDR3 nucleotides are TGTGCCAGGAGCCTCAGGGGGCACGAGCAGTACTTC. J is TRBJ2-7 and V is TRBV12-3 or TRBV12-4; 8 nucleotides line up with TRBD1. After removal of 9 bases from V and 5 bases from J, the junction contained 6 bases not matched to a gene. The length of the CDR3 is 12 residues.

This clonotype was counted ten times or more. The gene calls are TRBV3-1 and TRBJ1-1; 10 nucleotides align to TRBD1. This CDR3 has 13 amino acids. V dropped 3 bases and J dropped 10; count of bases not matched to a gene: 5. CDR1 is LGHDT and CDR2 is YNNKEL in the germline V gene (reference sequence). The CDR3 coding sequence is TGTGCCAGCAGCCATGGACAGGGGGTTCTAGCTTTCTTT. Residues: CASSHGQGVLAFF.

The chain has TRBV12-3 or TRBV12-4 and TRBJ1-5, with TRBD1 matching over 9 bases. V was clipped by 7 bases and J by 9 bases; unmatched bases: 13. The CDR3 has 15 amino acids. The CDR3, as DNA: TGTGCCAGCAACTTGGGGACAGGGAATTTACGGCCCCAGCATTTT. It codes for CASNLGTGNLRPQHF.

The V gene is TRBV18, the J gene TRBJ1-5; D perhaps matches TRBD1 (5 bases). The CDR3 is 15 amino acids. V was clipped by 6 bases and J by 1 base, with 13 bases between them. CDR1 KGHSH and CDR2 LQKENI come from the germline V gene. DNA for the CDR3: TGTGCCAGCTCCCGCGATGGGGGGAGCAATCAGCCCCAGCATTTT. As protein: CASSRDGGSNQPQHF.

In this sample, this clonotype turned up a few times. J is TRBJ2-3 and V is TRBV6-1; D possibly corresponds to TRBD2 (6 bases). Germline CDR1 and CDR2: MNHNS and SASEGT. The V end was cut by 1 base, the J end by 5 bases, with 16 bases between. This CDR3 has 16 residues. The CDR3 protein is CASSEVGGGVGDTQYF. In DNA form, the CDR3 reads TGTGCCAGCAGTGAAGTGGGGGGAGGTGTAGGAGATACGCAGTATTTT.

This clonotype has only a few counts. The chain has TRBV20-1 and TRBJ1-3, with 7 bases lining up with TRBD1. The CDR3 sequence is 13 residues long. Germline-derived CDR1 and CDR2 are DFQATT and SNEGSKA (reference sequence). After removal of 3 bases from V and 3 bases from J, the junction contained 2 bases not matched to a gene. The CDR3 spells CSASQGVGNTIYF. The CDR3 DNA is TGCAGTGCTAGTCAGGGGGTTGGAAACACCATATATTTT.

This clonotype appeared many times. The CDR3: CASSLVSRGQEQYF. The CDR3 DNA is TGTGCCAGCAGCTTAGTAAGCAGGGGACAAGAGCAGTACTTC. This chain links TRBV7-8 with TRBJ2-7; TRBD1 might be the D (6 bases). The V gene lost 1 base and the J gene lost 7 bases, with 14 bases spanning the gap. The CDR3 is 14 residues long. Looked up from germline, CDR1 is SGHVS and CDR2 is FQNEAQ. The whole variable domain, remainder taken from reference TRBV7-8 and TRBJ2-7, is GAGVSQSPRYKVAKRGQDVALRCDPISGHVSLFWYQQALGQGPEFLTYFQNEAQLDKSGLPSDRFFAERPEGSVSTLKIQRTQQEDSAVYLCASSLVSRGQEQYFGPGTRLTVT.

This clonotype was seen only a few times. This chain links TRBV27 with TRBJ2-2; D is unclear. This CDR3 spans 13 amino acids. Trimming left V 4 bases short and J 6 bases short, with 9 bases between. The germline gives CDR1 MNHEY, CDR2 SMNVEV (reference sequence). The CDR3 bases are TGTGCCAGCAGTTACCCCGGTTCCGGGGAGCTGTTTTTT. Protein product: CASSYPGSGELFF.

There are many counts of this clonotype. V and J are TRBV19 and TRBJ1-1; TRBD1 agrees at 11 bases. Germline CDR1 reads LNHDA; CDR2 reads SQIVND (reference sequence). CDR3 length equals 15 residues. Trimming removed 6 bases from V and 2 bases from J; junction bases left unmatched: 5. CDR3 protein: CASSSRTGGNTEAFF. The CDR3 bases are TGTGCCAGTAGCTCCCGGACAGGGGGCAACACTGAAGCTTTCTTT.

The V and J genes are TRBV14 and TRBJ2-3; D is perhaps TRBD2 (5 bases). CDR3 length: 17 amino acids. Between the trimmed V and J ends, which lost 0 bases and 0 bases, there was a span of 13 bases. CDR1 and CDR2 from the germline V gene are SGHDN and FVKESK. CDR3 in DNA: TGTGCCAGCAGCCAAGATTTCTCGGGAACTAGCACAGATACGCAGTATTTT. Its translation: CASSQDFSGTSTDTQYF.

This chain joins TRBV25-1 and TRBJ2-5, with D perhaps TRBD2 (6 bases). The CDR3 is 18 residues long. Trimming took 0 bases from V and 3 from J, leaving 20 bases between them. CDR1 MGHDK and CDR2 SYGVNS come from the germline V gene. CDR3 loop: CASSEYHFHRETEETQYF. The CDR3 DNA reads TGTGCCAGCAGTGAATACCATTTCCACCGGGAGACTGAAGAGACCCAGTACTTC.

The chain recombines TRBV7-9 with TRBJ1-3; D gene unclear. The CDR3 loop spans 13 amino acids. Germline V gene sequence: CDR1 SEHNR, CDR2 FQNEAQ (reference sequence). The V and J ends lost 8 bases and 0 bases respectively, with 8 bases between them. Here the CDR3 reads CASLEVSGNTIYF. DNA for the CDR3: TGTGCCAGCCTGGAGGTCTCTGGAAACACCATATATTTT. The full variable domain, in which reference TRBV7-9 and TRBJ1-3 provide the parts outside the CDR3, is DTGVSQNPRHKITKRGQNVTFRCDPISEHNRLYWYRQTLGQGPEFLTYFQNEAQLEKSRLLSDRFSAERPKGSFSTLEIQRTEQGDSAMYLCASLEVSGNTIYFGEGSWLTVV.

This clonotype has a count of ten or more. The rearrangement joins TRBV11-3 to TRBJ2-2; D uncertain. Per the germline V gene, CDR1 is SGHNT and CDR2 is YENEEA. This CDR3 spans 14 amino acids. Trimming removed 2 bases at V and 1 base at J, with 5 bases between. This CDR3 reads CASSLTWNTGELFF. DNA of the CDR3: TGTGCCAGCAGCTTAACGTGGAACACCGGGGAGCTGTTTTTT.

This clonotype was seen only a few times. The V and J genes are TRBV20-1 and TRBJ2-1; 7 nucleotides match TRBD1. The germline V gene has CDR1 DFQATT and CDR2 SNEGSKA (reference sequence). The trim removed 3 bases at V and 1 base at J, leaving 6 bases unmatched. This CDR3 is 15 amino acids long. CDR3 region: CSARGPGQSYNEQFF. CDR3 bases: TGCAGTGCTAGGGGACCGGGACAGTCCTACAATGAGCAGTTCTTC.

The chain employs TRBV29-1 and TRBJ1-1; a possible D gene is TRBD1 (6 bases). The CDR3 runs to 13 residues. Germline V gene lookup returns CDR1 SQVTM and CDR2 ANQGSEA. The V and J ends lost 7 bases and 3 bases respectively, with 15 bases between them. This CDR3 is CSAQGAGDTEAFF. In nucleotides, the CDR3 is TGCAGCGCCCAGGGTGCAGGGGACACTGAAGCTTTCTTT.